These 22 T cell receptor beta chains were all obtained from the same sample, sequenced in a study of blood T cells in healthy people across ages. A J-beta primer mix and a sample-barcoded 5' primer were used in a second PCR of roughly 6 to 11 cycles. One entry per CDR3 protein results from TCRdb running MiXCR on the 5' RACE reads. The data contain 800,000 or so distinct CDR3 sequences, roughly 60% of them singletons. The sample was blood. Receptors were obtained from a young man in good health.

The CDR3 loop is CAISGEDSNSPLHF. In DNA, the CDR3 is TGTGCCATCAGTGGGGAGGACAGTAATTCACCCCTCCACTTT. The V and J genes are TRBV10-3 and TRBJ1-6, with a tentative D call TRBD1 (6 bases). Germline V lookup: CDR1 ENHRY, CDR2 SYGVKD. Trimming pared 4 bases from V and 6 bases from J, leaving 10 bases between. The CDR3 is 14 amino acids.

The chain employs TRBV5-6 and TRBJ2-4; D might be TRBD2 (5 bases). TRBJ2-5 explains the end of the DNA better; the J call may be wrong. This CDR3 region has 14 residues. CDR1 SGHDT and CDR2 YYEEEE come from the germline V gene. The DNA of the CDR3 is TGTGCCAGCAGCCCCATCTTTGAGGGAGAGACCCAGTACTTC. It specifies CASSPIFEGETQYF.

The V and J genes are TRBV29-1 and TRBJ2-2, with a tentative D call TRBD1 (5 bases). Germline CDR1 is SQVTM and CDR2 is ANQGSEA. The V and J ends lost 4 bases and 4 bases respectively, with 10 bases between them. CDR3 length: 13 amino acids. The DNA of the CDR3 is TGCAGCGTTGTGGGGCACGGCACCGGGGAGCTGTTTTTT. Translating it yields CSVVGHGTGELFF.

This clonotype appeared once. J is TRBJ2-3 and V is TRBV29-1, with D unclear. Germline CDR1 is SQVTM and CDR2 is ANQGSEA. V was clipped by 4 bases and J by 4 bases, with 9 bases between them. The CDR3 sequence is 12 residues long. CDR3 region: CSVASGADTQYF. In nucleotides, the CDR3 is TGCAGCGTTGCTTCTGGGGCAGATACGCAGTATTTT.

The chain employs TRBV30 and TRBJ1-4; D might be TRBD1 (6 bases). CDR1 GTSNPN and CDR2 SVGIG come from the germline V gene (reference sequence). This CDR3 is 12 amino acids long. V was trimmed by 4 bases and J by 8 bases, leaving 11 bases between them. This CDR3 reads CAWNRDGEKLFF. CDR3 in DNA: TGTGCCTGGAACAGGGATGGCGAAAAACTGTTTTTT.

J is TRBJ1-2 and V is TRBV6-5; D gene unclear. CDR1 is MNHEY, CDR2 SVGAGI, per germline. Deletions cut 7 bases from V and 6 bases from J, with 9 bases between. The CDR3 totals 11 residues. This CDR3 is CASIERDGYTF. The CDR3 bases are TGTGCCAGCATTGAAAGGGATGGCTACACCTTC.

This chain uses TRBV4-3 with TRBJ1-2, with D perhaps TRBD1 (5 bases). This CDR3 comprises 14 residues. V lost 0 bases and J 2 bases, leaving 7 bases between the germline ends. The germline V gene has CDR1 LGHNA and CDR2 YSLEER. The CDR3 DNA sequence: TGCGCCAGCAGCCAAGAGGGACGGAACTATGGCTACACCTTC. This gives the protein CASSQEGRNYGYTF.

V and J are TRBV20-1 and TRBJ2-3; 10 bases align to TRBD2. The germline gives CDR1 DFQATT, CDR2 SNEGSKA (reference sequence). This CDR3 has 15 residues. The trim removed 7 bases at V and 2 bases at J, leaving 9 bases unmatched. This chain's CDR3 is CSDLGLARDTDTQYF. The CDR3 coding sequence is TGCAGTGACCTGGGACTAGCGCGAGACACAGATACGCAGTATTTT.

This clonotype was found once. This chain uses TRBV29-1 with TRBJ1-2; D is perhaps TRBD1 (5 bases). CDR1 and CDR2 from the germline V gene are SQVTM and ANQGSEA. The CDR3 is made up of 11 amino acids. V shed 6 bases and J shed 2 bases, with 7 bases lying between them. The CDR3 loop reads CSVDRNYGYTF. The DNA of the CDR3 is TGCAGCGTCGACAGAAACTATGGCTACACCTTC.

The chain uses TRBV29-1 and TRBJ2-5, with a possible D match to TRBD1 (5 bases). This CDR3 is 13 amino acids long. Germline assignment: CDR1 SQVTM and CDR2 ANQGSEA. Trimming took off 6 bases at V and 3 bases at J, with 14 bases between the two ends. This CDR3 reads CSVPPVGEETQYF. The DNA for the CDR3 is TGCAGCGTCCCCCCCGTAGGGGAAGAGACCCAGTACTTC.

The chain recombines TRBV7-9 with TRBJ2-4; D is possibly TRBD2 (6 bases). The assigned J gene may be wrong: the sequence end matches TRBJ2-7 better. This CDR3 has 15 amino acids. Germline CDR1 SEHNR, CDR2 FQNEAQ (reference sequence). CDR3 region: CASSRGGSNTYEQYF. CDR3 DNA sequence: TGTGCCAGCAGCCGAGGAGGGTCAAACACCTACGAGCAGTACTTC.

The chain couples TRBV11-2 to TRBJ2-1; tentatively, D is TRBD1 (6 bases). Germline loops: CDR1 SGHAT, CDR2 FQNNGV. Trimming removed 0 bases at V and 13 bases at J, with 22 bases between. CDR3 length equals 16 residues. DNA for the CDR3: TGTGCCAGCAGCTTAGATGTGGACAGAACACTCGAGACCCAGTTCTTC. It encodes CASSLDVDRTLETQFF. Full variable domain (missing parts from reference TRBV11-2 and TRBJ2-1): EAGVAQSPRYKIIEKRQSVAFWCNPISGHATLYWYQQILGQGPKLLIQFQNNGVVDDSQLPKDRFSAERLKGVDSTLKIQPAKLEDSAVYLCASSLDVDRTLETQFFGPGTRLTVL.

This clonotype was seen a few times. The chain's CDR3 is CASSLSAGDGFYEQYF. For the CDR3, the DNA is TGCGCCAGCAGCTTGTCGGCCGGGGACGGCTTTTACGAGCAGTACTTC. V gene TRBV5-1 combines with J gene TRBJ2-5; D is possibly TRBD1 or TRBD2 (5 bases each). The J call is in doubt because the DNA end fits TRBJ2-7 better. Germline loops: CDR1 SGHRS, CDR2 YFSETQ. The CDR3 loop spans 16 amino acids.

The rearrangement links TRBV7-3 to TRBJ1-1; D might be TRBD1 (6 bases). Germline V lookup: CDR1 SGHTA, CDR2 FQGTGA. This CDR3 has 14 amino acids. Trimming pared 2 bases from V and 5 bases from J, leaving 12 bases between. DNA for the CDR3: TGTGCCAGCAGCTTATCAGGGGATGGAACTGAAGCTTTCTTT. Protein sequence: CASSLSGDGTEAFF. Complete variable domain (other parts from reference TRBV7-3 and TRBJ1-1): GAGVSQTPSNKVTEKGKYVELRCDPISGHTALYWYRQSLGQGPEFLIYFQGTGAADDSGLPNDRFFAVRPEGSVSTLKIQRTERGDSAVYLCASSLSGDGTEAFFGQGTRLTVV.

This chain connects TRBV6-6 to TRBJ2-3; TRBD2 aligns across 14 bases. Unmatched junction bases numbered 8, after V lost 7 bases and J lost 2 bases. The CDR3 runs to 17 residues. Germline-derived CDR1 and CDR2 are MNHNY and SVGAGI (reference sequence). The CDR3 here is CASTGTSGGPHTDTQYF. DNA of the CDR3: TGTGCCAGCACCGGGACTAGCGGGGGACCTCACACAGATACGCAGTATTTT.

The rearrangement uses TRBV15 and TRBJ2-1; TRBD1 matches 9 bases. In germline, CDR1 is LNHNV, CDR2 YYDKDF (reference sequence). Trimming at V came to 1 base and at J to 5 bases, leaving 12 bases not matched to a gene. This CDR3 has 18 amino acids. CDR3 sequence reads: CATSRAHPGQGRDNEQFF. The CDR3 DNA follows: TGTGCCACCAGCAGAGCACACCCGGGACAGGGAAGGGACAATGAGCAGTTCTTC.

This chain joins TRBV7-2 and TRBJ2-1; TRBD2 matches at 9 bases. This CDR3 spans 15 amino acids. Germline V gives CDR1 SGHTA, CDR2 FQGNSA. Trimming removed 4 bases from V and 9 bases from J; junction bases left unmatched: 10. For the CDR3, the DNA is TGTGCCAGCAGCTCCCCGGGACTAGCCGCATTTGAGCAGTTCTTC. Protein sequence: CASSSPGLAAFEQFF.

CDR3 in DNA: TGTGCCATCGCAGGGGGTAGCACAGATACGCAGTATTTT. Protein sequence: CAIAGGSTDTQYF. The chain couples TRBV10-3 to TRBJ2-3, with 7 bases that match TRBD1. This CDR3 region has 13 residues. The V gene's germline CDR1 is ENHRY and CDR2 SYGVKD. V shed 8 bases, J shed 0 bases, and the junction held 2 bases outside the gene matches.

The chain is built from TRBV5-1 and TRBJ2-4, with unresolved D. V lost 6 bases, J lost 5 bases, and 12 bases lay in between. In germline, CDR1 is SGHRS, CDR2 YFSETQ. The CDR3 sequence is 13 residues long. CDR3 sequence: CASIQDGQNIQYF. CDR3 in DNA: TGCGCCAGCATTCAGGATGGCCAAAACATTCAGTACTTC.

The genes are TRBV6-6 and TRBJ1-5, with no clear D. The germline gives CDR1 MNHNY, CDR2 SVGAGI (reference sequence). V was clipped by 5 bases and J by 6 bases, with 20 bases between them. The CDR3 sequence is 16 residues long. This CDR3 reads CASSPPGAGKGQPQHF. CDR3 in DNA: TGTGCCAGCAGTCCCCCTGGTGCAGGAAAGGGTCAGCCCCAGCATTTT.

In its sample, this clonotype was seen a few times. The chain joins TRBV20-1 to TRBJ2-7; no clear D gene. The CDR3 has 13 amino acids. Trimming left V 1 base short and J 2 bases short, with 9 bases between. CDR1 is DFQATT, CDR2 SNEGSKA, per germline (reference sequence). The CDR3 bases are TGCAGTGCTAGAGGGCTAGTCACCTACGAGCAGTACTTC. This gives the protein CSARGLVTYEQYF.

This clonotype was seen a few times. J is TRBJ2-5 and V is TRBV6-5, with D hard to call. Germline CDR1 MNHEY, CDR2 SVGAGI. The CDR3 sequence is 14 residues long. Trimming removed 1 base from V and 0 bases from J, with 6 bases in between. The CDR3 protein is CASSYWQNQETQYF. The CDR3 DNA reads TGTGCCAGCAGTTACTGGCAGAACCAAGAGACCCAGTACTTC.